Presented here are 20 T cell receptor beta chains from one specimen sequenced in a study of kidney transplant recipient with SARS-CoV-2 infection. TCRdb reprocessed the reads with MiXCR, giving one entry per CDR3 protein. Among roughly 250,000 distinct CDR3 sequences listed, around 28% were seen once. The sample in question was a blood sample, obtained at baseline and on day 111 from a kidney transplant recipient. The receptor source for this set is a male patient aged 25 to 39 who had COVID-19 and was a kidney transplant recipient. The graft donor may be the source of some T cells.

Ten or more counts support this clonotype. The CDR3 is CSASDDGDPSYEQYF. Written as DNA, the CDR3 is TGCAGTGCTAGTGATGATGGGGACCCATCCTACGAGCAGTACTTC. The V gene is TRBV20-1, the J gene TRBJ2-7; D tentatively reads TRBD1 or TRBD2 (5 bases each). CDR1 and CDR2 (germline): DFQATT, SNEGSKA (reference sequence). Trimming left V 3 bases short and J 1 base short, with 16 bases between. The CDR3 is 15 amino acids.

Comments on this clonotype: A clone one base away is much larger, so this may be a read error. The chain joins TRBV30 to TRBJ1-1; 8 bases align to TRBD1. The germline V gene has CDR1 GTSNPN and CDR2 SVGIG (reference sequence). Trimming took 3 bases from V and 5 from J; bases not matched to a gene: 17. This CDR3 spans 17 amino acids. The CDR3 nucleotides read TGTGCCTGGAGGCACAGGGGGGGCACTAGATTGGGAACTGAAGCTTTCTTT. It is translated as CAWRHRGGTRLGTEAFF.

This clonotype has a count of ten or more. The chain carries TRBV18 and TRBJ2-3, with D maybe TRBD2 (6 bases). In germline, CDR1 is KGHSH, CDR2 LQKENI. V was pared by 4 bases and J by 1 base, with 9 bases between. There are 14 residues in the CDR3. The CDR3 loop is CASSRERGTDTQYF. In nucleotides, the CDR3 is TGTGCCAGCTCACGGGAGCGGGGCACAGATACGCAGTATTTT.

The rearrangement joins TRBV6-5 to TRBJ2-2, with D uncertain. This CDR3 has 16 residues. V lost 6 bases, J lost 4 bases, and 18 bases lay in between. Germline V gene sequence: CDR1 MNHEY, CDR2 SVGAGI. The CDR3 nucleotides are TGTGCCAGCAGCCCCCTCTCGGGCCCGGGCACCGGGGAGCTGTTTTTT. This sequence encodes CASSPLSGPGTGELFF.

This clonotype was seen a few times. A much larger clone sits a single nucleotide away, making a read error possible. The rearrangement links TRBV28 to TRBJ1-2; possibly TRBD1 for D (5 bases). The V end was cut by 3 bases, the J end by 4 bases, with 9 bases between. The CDR3 length is 13 residues. Germline CDR1 MDHEN, CDR2 SYDVKM. Here the CDR3 reads CASSLRGVYGYTF. The CDR3, as DNA: TGTGCCAGCAGTTTGCGAGGGGTCTATGGCTACACCTTC.

Note on this clonotype: A clone one base away is much larger, so this may be a read error. CDR3: CASSSFTSMRKTYGYAF. The CDR3 DNA follows: TGTGCCAGCAGTAGCTTTACCTCTATGCGAAAGACCTATGGCTACGCCTTC. The rearrangement uses TRBV6-5 and TRBJ1-2; no clear D. The CDR3 consists of 17 residues. The germline V gene encodes CDR1 MNHEY and CDR2 SVGAGI.

This clonotype has at least ten counts. The rearrangement uses TRBV10-1 and TRBJ1-2, with D hard to call. The ends were cut back, 5 bases at V and 4 bases at J, with 23 bases in the middle. The CDR3 has 17 amino acids. CDR1 and CDR2 from the germline V gene are WNHNN and SYGVQD (reference sequence). DNA of the CDR3: TGCGCCAGCAGTAACTTTGGAAGATCGCGAAAGACCTATGGCTACACCTTC. Translated: CASSNFGRSRKTYGYTF.

This clonotype was seen many times. The chain recombines TRBV5-1 with TRBJ1-2; D gene uncertain. The CDR3 is 15 residues long. Germline-derived CDR1 and CDR2 are SGHRS and YFSETQ. V dropped 4 bases and J dropped 8 bases, with 21 bases sitting between them. CDR3 sequence: CASSPRIQVPSGYTF. For the CDR3, the DNA is TGCGCCAGCAGCCCGCGGATCCAGGTCCCCTCCGGCTACACCTTC. The full variable domain, in which reference TRBV5-1 and TRBJ1-2 provide the parts outside the CDR3, is KAGVTQTPRYLIKTRGQQVTLSCSPISGHRSVSWYQQTPGQGLQFLFEYFSETQRNKGNFPGRFSGRQFSNSRSEMNVSTLELGDSALYLCASSPRIQVPSGYTFGSGTRLTVV.

With respect to this clonotype: A much more abundant neighbour one base away suggests this may be a read error. The chain recombines TRBV7-1 with TRBJ1-2; TRBD1 is a possible D gene (5 bases). TRBV7-1 is an open reading frame, and its role is uncertain. The length of the CDR3 is 17 residues. The V and J ends lost 5 bases and 4 bases respectively, with 23 bases between them. CDR3 sequence (DNA): TGTGCCAGCAGCCTGTTGCATCACGGGGGAAAGACCTATGGCTACACCTTC. As protein: CASSLLHHGGKTYGYTF.

This clonotype occurred many times. The rearrangement joins TRBV20-1 to TRBJ2-1; unclear D gene. Germline lookup yields CDR1 DFQATT and CDR2 SNEGSKA (reference sequence). The CDR3 contains 14 residues. Between the trimmed V and J ends, which lost 3 bases and 1 base, there was a span of 10 bases. The CDR3 sequence is CSAREIGSYNEQFF. CDR3 sequence (DNA): TGCAGTGCTAGGGAGATTGGGTCCTACAATGAGCAGTTCTTC.

Of note for this clonotype: A read error is possible here, since a much larger clone lies one base away. This CDR3 reads CSAHSKETQCF. CDR3 bases: TGCAGTGCCCACTCGAAAGAGACCCAGTGCTTC. The chain combines TRBV20-1 with TRBJ2-5; no definite D call. CDR3 size: 11 residues. CDR1 is DFQATT, CDR2 SNEGSKA, per germline (reference sequence).

Of note for this clonotype: A read error is possible here, since a much larger clone lies one base away. The conserved phenylalanine or tryptophan normally closing the CDR3 is absent here, so this likely arose from a read error. The rearrangement uses TRBV6-6 and TRBJ1-3; D is unclear. Germline CDR1 is MNHNY and CDR2 is SVGAGI (reference sequence). The CDR3 is 16 amino acids. The V end lost 2 bases, the J end lost 0 bases, and 11 bases lay between the germline ends. DNA for the CDR3: TGTGCCAGCAGTTACAGTGGGCGGAGCTCTGGAAACACCATATATCTT. It encodes CASSYSGRSSGNTIYL.

This clonotype occurred many times. The chain combines TRBV5-4 with TRBJ1-2; D is uncertain. Germline-derived CDR1 and CDR2 are SGHNT and YYREEE (reference sequence). The CDR3 has 16 amino acids. Trimming removed 6 bases at V and 4 bases at J, with 22 bases between. CDR3 region: CASTSAVPGKTYGYTF. The CDR3 coding sequence is TGTGCCAGCACAAGCGCCGTACCAGGAAAGACCTATGGCTACACCTTC.

In this sample, this clonotype turned up many times. The chain combines TRBV7-3 with TRBJ2-7; TRBD1 matches at 11 bases. This CDR3 is built from 13 residues. The V and J ends lost 8 bases and 6 bases, in that order; junction bases with no gene match: 6. CDR1 SGHTA and CDR2 FQGTGA come from the germline V gene. The CDR3 region has the DNA TGTGCCAGCGGACCGGGGACAGGGGGCGAGCAGTACTTC. Encoded protein: CASGPGTGGEQYF.

Details on this clonotype: A clone one base away is much larger, so this may be a read error. The V gene is TRBV6-1, the J gene TRBJ1-2, with D perhaps TRBD1 (5 bases). CDR1 is MNHNS, CDR2 SASEGT, per germline. Trimming stripped 5 bases from V and 4 bases from J, with 23 bases between. CDR3 length: 17 amino acids. DNA for the CDR3: TGTGCCAGCAGTAACGAGAAAGGTGGGGGAAAGACCTATGGCTACACCTTC. Protein product: CASSNEKGGGKTYGYTF.

Note on this clonotype: This may be a read error, as it is one base from a much larger clone. This chain links TRBV5-1 with TRBJ1-3, with TRBD1 matching 7 bases. Germline V lookup: CDR1 SGHRS, CDR2 YFSETQ. The CDR3 contains 14 residues. The ends lost 2 bases at V and 4 bases at J; junction bases unmatched: 3. CDR3 residues: CASSFGQDGNTIYF. CDR3 in DNA: TGCGCCAGCAGCTTCGGACAGGACGGAAACACCATATATTTT.

Notes on this clonotype: A far larger clone lies a single base away; this is likely a read error. Because the CDR3 is missing its conserved closing phenylalanine or tryptophan, this is likely a read error. The DNA is left out, because the CDR3 cannot be placed on it with certainty; the CDR3 is given as TCRdb lists it. The gene calls are TRBV2 and TRBJ2-7; the tabulated D call, TRBD2, remains unverified against the DNA. The CDR3 comprises 17 residues, both ends counted. Germline values: CDR1 SNHLY, CDR2 FYNNEI. CDR3 sequence: CASSEWERLLRADTQYL.

This clonotype was recorded at least ten times. V usage is TRBV20-1 and J usage is TRBJ1-2, with D tentatively TRBD1 (5 bases). The ends were cut back, 3 bases at V and 8 bases at J, with 16 bases in the middle. Germline values: CDR1 DFQATT, CDR2 SNEGSKA (reference sequence). The CDR3 length is 13 residues. The CDR3 DNA reads as TGCAGTGCTAGTAAGCAGGGAGTGGGCGGCTACACCTTC. Protein sequence: CSASKQGVGGYTF.

This clonotype was seen repeatedly, ten times or more. The CDR3 coding sequence is TGTGCCAGCTCACCCCCCTGGGACACCGGGGAGCTGTTTTTT. Protein product: CASSPPWDTGELFF. This sequence joins TRBV18 and TRBJ2-2, with D uncertain. CDR1 is KGHSH and CDR2 is LQKENI in the germline V gene. The CDR3 extends over 14 amino acids. Trimming cost V 3 bases and J 3 bases, with 8 bases left between them.

This clonotype came up many times. This rearrangement joins TRBV5-8 to TRBJ2-1; D is undetermined. The germline V gene has CDR1 SGHTS and CDR2 YDEGEE. The germline V and J ends were trimmed by 4 bases and 6 bases, with 2 bases remaining between them. The CDR3 totals 10 residues. DNA of the CDR3: TGTGCCAGCAGCCGCAATGAGCAGTTCTTC. Its translation: CASSRNEQFF.